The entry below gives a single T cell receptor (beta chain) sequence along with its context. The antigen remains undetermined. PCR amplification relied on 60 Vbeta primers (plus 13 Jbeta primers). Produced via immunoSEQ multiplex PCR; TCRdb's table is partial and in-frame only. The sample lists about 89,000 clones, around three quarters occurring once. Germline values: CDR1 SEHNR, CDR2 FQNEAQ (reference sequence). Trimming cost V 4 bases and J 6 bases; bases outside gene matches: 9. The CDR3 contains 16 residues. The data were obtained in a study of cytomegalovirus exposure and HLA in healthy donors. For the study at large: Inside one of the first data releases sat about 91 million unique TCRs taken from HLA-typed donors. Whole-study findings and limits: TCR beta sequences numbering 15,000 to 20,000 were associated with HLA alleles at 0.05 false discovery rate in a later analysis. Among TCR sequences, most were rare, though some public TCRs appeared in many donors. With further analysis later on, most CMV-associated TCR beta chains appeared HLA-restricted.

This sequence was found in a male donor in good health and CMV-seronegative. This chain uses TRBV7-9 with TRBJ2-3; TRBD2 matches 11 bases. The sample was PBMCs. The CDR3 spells CASSSKLAGGRDTQYF. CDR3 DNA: TGTGCCAGCAGCTCCAAGTTAGCGGGAGGGCGCGATACGCAGTATTTT. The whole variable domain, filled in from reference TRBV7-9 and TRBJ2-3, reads DTGVSQNPRHKITKRGQNVTFRCDPISEHNRLYWYRQTLGQGPEFLTYFQNEAQLEKSRLLSDRFSAERPKGSFSTLEIQRTEQGDSAMYLCASSSKLAGGRDTQYFGPGTRLTVL.